The 21 T cell receptor beta chains below were found in one sample sequenced in a study of blood T cell repertoires in COVID-19. Using immunoSEQ multiplex PCR, the repertoire was profiled, and TCRdb retains in-frame clones only, with some absent. In the table there are 200,000 to 250,000 clones, more than 65% of which are singletons. The specimen was peripheral blood. The receptors originated from a woman of 80 years or more with acute or convalescent COVID-19.

CDR3 nucleotide sequence: TGTGCCAGCAGCCCCTACAGAGATTACATGAACACTGAAGCTTTCTTT. This encodes CASSPYRDYMNTEAFF. The chain uses TRBV7-2 and TRBJ1-1; D gene uncertain. Germline V CDR1 and CDR2: SGHTA, FQGNSA. V lost 5 bases to trimming and J lost 0 bases, with 16 bases between them. CDR3 length: 16 residues. Looking up the rest from reference TRBV7-2 and TRBJ1-1 gives the full variable domain: GAGVSQSPSNKVTEKGKDVELRCDPISGHTALYWYRQSLGQGLEFLIYFQGNSAPDKSGLPSDRFSAERTGGSVSTLTIQRTQQEDSAVYLCASSPYRDYMNTEAFFGQGTRLTVV.

The chain links TRBV19 to TRBJ1-5; weak D call: TRBD1 (6 bases). The CDR3 length is 15 residues. V dropped 5 bases and J dropped 2 bases, with 13 bases sitting between them. CDR1 LNHDA and CDR2 SQIVND come from the germline V gene (reference sequence). The CDR3 is CASSPGGGGNQPQHF. CDR3 DNA: TGTGCCAGTAGTCCTGGGGGGGGCGGCAATCAGCCCCAGCATTTT. The whole variable domain, filled in from reference TRBV19 and TRBJ1-5, reads DGGITQSPKYLFRKEGQNVTLSCEQNLNHDAMYWYRQDPGQGLRLIYYSQIVNDFQKGDIAEGYSVSREKKESFPLTVTSAQKNPTAFYLCASSPGGGGNQPQHFGDGTRLSIL.

V is TRBV18 and J is TRBJ1-6, with TRBD1 matching over 8 bases. The CDR3 consists of 17 residues. V trimming: 4 bases; J trimming: 9 bases; junction bases outside the gene matches: 14. From germline, CDR1 is KGHSH and CDR2 LQKENI. This CDR3 reads CASSRAGTGDATSPLHF. The CDR3 DNA reads TGTGCCAGCTCACGAGCCGGGACAGGCGACGCTACTTCACCCCTCCACTTT.

This chain uses TRBV11-2 with TRBJ2-7; TRBD2 aligns across 9 bases. CDR3 size: 14 residues. Germline V gene sequence: CDR1 SGHAT, CDR2 FQNNGV. V was pared by 7 bases and J by 2 bases, with 6 bases of the junction left unmatched. In nucleotides, the CDR3 is TGTGCCAGCAACGGGGCTAGCGGGGCCTACGAGCAGTACTTC. This encodes CASNGASGAYEQYF.

The V call is TRBV29-1, the J call TRBJ1-1, with TRBD1 matching over 7 bases. Losses at the gene ends were 1 base for V and 2 bases for J; bases not matched to a gene: 13. CDR3 length equals 17 residues. Germline V gives CDR1 SQVTM, CDR2 ANQGSEA. This CDR3 reads CSVEGMTGFNSNTEAFF. The CDR3 coding sequence is TGCAGCGTTGAAGGGATGACAGGGTTTAACTCCAACACTGAAGCTTTCTTT.

The chain joins TRBV7-2 to TRBJ1-2; 11 bases align to TRBD1. This CDR3 comprises 15 residues. With V trimmed by 3 bases and J by 3 bases, 3 bases remained unmatched. Germline lookup yields CDR1 SGHTA and CDR2 FQGNSA. CDR3: CASSFRTGGDYGYTF. The CDR3 nucleotides are TGTGCCAGCAGCTTTAGGACAGGGGGCGACTATGGCTACACCTTC.

The chain joins TRBV19 to TRBJ1-2, with D perhaps TRBD1 (6 bases). Germline CDR1 reads LNHDA; CDR2 reads SQIVND (reference sequence). This CDR3 comprises 13 residues. Deletions cut 10 bases from V and 5 bases from J, with 17 bases between. The CDR3 DNA reads as TGTGCCACCTCGGACAGCCTGTGGTATGGCTACACCTTC. As protein: CATSDSLWYGYTF.

The chain recombines TRBV6-5 with TRBJ1-1; no definite D call. The CDR3 loop spans 15 amino acids. Between the trimmed V and J ends, which lost 2 bases and 0 bases, there was a span of 10 bases. Germline V gene lookup returns CDR1 MNHEY and CDR2 SVGAGI. CDR3 DNA: TGTGCCAGCAGTTACCAGGATTTACTGAACACTGAAGCTTTCTTT. Amino acids: CASSYQDLLNTEAFF.

The chain is built from TRBV28 and TRBJ2-2, with D possibly matching TRBD2 (6 bases). Germline assignment: CDR1 MDHEN and CDR2 SYDVKM. The V and J ends lost 6 bases and 1 base respectively, with 18 bases between them. The CDR3 contains 17 residues. The CDR3 is CASSTAGLAQNTGELFF. The DNA for the CDR3 is TGTGCCAGCAGCACTGCGGGGCTAGCGCAGAACACCGGGGAGCTGTTTTTT. The variable domain in full, completed from reference TRBV28 and TRBJ2-2, reads DVKVTQSSRYLVKRTGEKVFLECVQDMDHENMFWYRQDPGLGLRLIYFSYDVKMKEKGDIPEGYSVSREKKERFSLILESASTNQTSMYLCASSTAGLAQNTGELFFGEGSRLTVL.

This chain uses TRBV7-2 with TRBJ2-3; 10 nucleotides agree with TRBD2. The germline gives CDR1 SGHTA, CDR2 FQGNSA. V dropped 3 bases and J dropped 4; count of bases not matched to a gene: 7. This CDR3 has 16 residues. CDR3 nucleotides: TGTGCCAGCAGCTTCACTAGCGGGGTTGTGGCAGATACGCAGTATTTT. Translated: CASSFTSGVVADTQYF.

The chain joins TRBV7-8 to TRBJ1-5; D is uncertain. CDR3 length equals 14 residues. With 3 bases removed from V and 4 bases from J, the gap between germline ends came to 10 bases. Germline values: CDR1 SGHVS, CDR2 FQNEAQ. The CDR3 here is CASSFRAENQPQHF. As DNA, the CDR3 is TGTGCCAGCAGCTTCCGAGCGGAAAATCAGCCCCAGCATTTT.

To note about this clone: This CDR3 is also generated by other DNA sequences in the sample. This chain joins TRBV9 and TRBJ1-1, with a tentative D call TRBD1 (6 bases). V lost 4 bases, J lost 0 bases, and 10 bases lay in between. The CDR3 spans 14 residues. In germline, CDR1 is SGDLS, CDR2 YYNGEE. The CDR3: CASSLGQLNTEAFF. In DNA form, the CDR3 reads TGTGCCAGCAGCCTAGGACAGCTGAACACTGAAGCTTTCTTT.

The chain has TRBV19 and TRBJ2-7, with 7 positions matching TRBD1. Looked up from germline, CDR1 is LNHDA and CDR2 is SQIVND (reference sequence). This CDR3 spans 14 amino acids. V was pared by 3 bases and J by 5 bases, with 7 bases of the junction left unmatched. CDR3 DNA: TGTGCCAGTAGTATCGTGACAGGGTCCCACGAGCAGTACTTC. Protein sequence: CASSIVTGSHEQYF.

The rearrangement links TRBV19 to TRBJ2-7; D perhaps matches TRBD1 (6 bases). CDR1 is LNHDA and CDR2 is SQIVND in the germline V gene (reference sequence). The CDR3 covers 14 residues. The V end was cut by 6 bases, the J end by 3 bases, with 15 bases between. This chain's CDR3 is CASSRQVGDYEQYF. In nucleotides, the CDR3 is TGTGCCAGTAGCAGACAGGTGGGAGACTACGAGCAGTACTTC.

This clone was seen just once. The chain links TRBV18 to TRBJ2-5; D remains unclear. V was trimmed by 4 bases and J by 3 bases, leaving 9 bases between them. The germline CDR1 and CDR2 sequences are KGHSH and LQKENI. This CDR3 spans 13 amino acids. The CDR3, as DNA: TGTGCCAGCTCACGCGAGATGAAAGAGACCCAGTACTTC. Residues: CASSREMKETQYF.

The chain carries TRBV5-1 and TRBJ2-3, with 11 bases that match TRBD2. The CDR3 runs to 14 residues. V lost 4 bases, J lost 5 bases, and 3 bases stayed unmatched. Germline V gives CDR1 SGHRS, CDR2 YFSETQ. The CDR3 here is CASSPGLAVDTQYF. As DNA, the CDR3 is TGCGCCAGCAGCCCGGGACTAGCGGTAGATACGCAGTATTTT.

Only a few counts were recorded for this clone. The chain is built from TRBV11-2 and TRBJ1-2, with 7 bases matching TRBD1. The V gene end was trimmed by 4 bases and the J gene end by 4 bases; junction bases not matched to a gene: 6. Germline values: CDR1 SGHAT, CDR2 FQNNGV. The CDR3 length is 14 residues. The CDR3 loop reads CASSSLRGSYGYTF. The CDR3 bases are TGTGCCAGCAGCTCACTCAGGGGGTCCTATGGCTACACCTTC.

The chain is built from TRBV11-3 and TRBJ2-3; D is uncertain. The V and J ends lost 3 bases and 2 bases respectively, with 3 bases between them. This CDR3 has 12 residues. Germline V gene lookup returns CDR1 SGHNT and CDR2 YENEEA. The DNA of the CDR3 is TGTGCCAGCAGCTTCCACACAGATACGCAGTATTTT. Its translation is CASSFHTDTQYF.

The gene calls are TRBV5-4 and TRBJ1-2; 7 nucleotides align to TRBD1. The CDR3 length is 16 residues. Per germline, CDR1 SGHNT and CDR2 YYREEE (reference sequence). The trim removed 4 bases at V and 2 bases at J, leaving 11 bases unmatched. CDR3 sequence reads: CASSKDRIGVNYGYTF. The CDR3 nucleotides read TGTGCCAGCAGCAAGGACAGGATTGGTGTGAACTATGGCTACACCTTC.

This clone occurred a few times. V is TRBV19 and J is TRBJ2-1; no clear D. Looked up from germline, CDR1 is LNHDA and CDR2 is SQIVND (reference sequence). CDR3 length: 16 residues. V was cut by 7 bases and J by 0 bases, with 16 bases left in between. Here the CDR3 DNA reads TGTGCCAGTAACTCCGGCGACGCTAGCTCCTACAATGAGCAGTTCTTC. Translation: CASNSGDASSYNEQFF.

The chain combines TRBV27 with TRBJ1-5; TRBD1 aligns across 9 bases. From germline, CDR1 is MNHEY and CDR2 SMNVEV (reference sequence). The CDR3 loop spans 16 amino acids. Trimming removed 5 bases from V and 5 bases from J; junction bases left unmatched: 10. The CDR3 DNA follows: TGTGCCAGCAGTCGACAGGGGGGAGGTTTCGATCAGCCCCAGCATTTT. Translation: CASSRQGGGFDQPQHF.